This T cell receptor beta chain was sequenced in a study of OX40 agonist ivuxolimab in advanced cancers. Across the whole study: Patients were dosed intravenously with ivuxolimab at 0.01 to 10 mg/kg every 2 weeks. Males comprised roughly four fifths of the group, whose mean age was about 62 years (range 23 to 79). Study-level results: Among T cells, CD8+ cells averaged more expanded clones than CD4+ cells. CD4+ and CD8+ blood T cells expanded clonally by week 6 at 0.1 to 3.0 mg/kg.

Germline CDR1 SGHAT, CDR2 FQNNGV. The CDR3 loop spans 16 amino acids. Trimming took 4 bases from V and 3 from J, leaving 18 bases between them. Using immunoSEQ multiplex PCR, the repertoire was profiled, and TCRdb retains in-frame clones only, with some absent. The sample holds approximately 35,000 clones, about three quarters seen once. In regard to this clone: Its cognate antigen is unknown.

This TCR was sampled from an adult with an advanced solid tumor such as melanoma, head and neck, liver or kidney cancer. This chain links TRBV11-2 with TRBJ1-2; D not certain. The sequencing used CD4+ or CD8+ T cells sorted from blood, collected in a trial of the OX40 agonist ivuxolimab. The CDR3 loop reads CASSSPSGPWDYGYTF. CDR3 nucleotide sequence: TGTGCCAGCAGCTCGCCTTCCGGGCCTTGGGACTATGGCTACACCTTC.